The 23 T cell receptor beta chains presented below share a single source sample, sequenced in a study of OX40 agonist ivuxolimab in advanced cancers. The data were produced by immunoSEQ multiplex PCR, yet TCRdb's version contains in-frame clones alone and is incomplete. The sample has around 72,000 clones; around 86% are singletons. The material sequenced was CD4+ or CD8+ T cells sorted from blood, taken in a trial of the OX40 agonist ivuxolimab. Receptors were obtained from an adult with an advanced solid tumor such as melanoma, head and neck, liver or kidney cancer.

This chain joins TRBV4-3 and TRBJ2-1; 7 bases line up with TRBD1. Germline V gene sequence: CDR1 LGHNA, CDR2 YSLEER. The CDR3 is 15 amino acids. The V segment lost 0 bases and the J segment 5 bases; nucleotides outside the gene matches: 4. The CDR3 DNA reads TGCGCCAGCAGCCAAGATGTAGGACAGGACAATGAGCAGTTCTTC. Protein product: CASSQDVGQDNEQFF.

The CDR3 bases are TGTGCCAGCAGCTTAGGCCGGGACGCCTACGAGCAGTACTTC. Translating gives CASSLGRDAYEQYF. The chain couples TRBV11-2 to TRBJ2-7; either TRBD1 or TRBD2 may fit D (5 bases each). With 1 base removed from V and 2 bases from J, the gap between germline ends came to 9 bases. The CDR3 extends over 14 amino acids. Germline CDR1 is SGHAT and CDR2 is FQNNGV. Combining the CDR3 with reference TRBV11-2 and TRBJ2-7 gives the whole variable domain EAGVAQSPRYKIIEKRQSVAFWCNPISGHATLYWYQQILGQGPKLLIQFQNNGVVDDSQLPKDRFSAERLKGVDSTLKIQPAKLEDSAVYLCASSLGRDAYEQYFGPGTRLTVT.

V usage is TRBV7-2 and J usage is TRBJ2-7; D is unresolved. Trimming removed 4 bases from V and 0 bases from J, with 10 bases in between. Germline CDR1 SGHTA, CDR2 FQGNSA. The CDR3 loop spans 14 amino acids. The CDR3 loop is CASSSRQPSYEQYF. The CDR3 DNA sequence: TGTGCCAGCAGCTCCAGGCAGCCCTCCTACGAGCAGTACTTC.

The V gene is TRBV7-3, the J gene TRBJ2-1; no clear D gene. The V end lost 5 bases, the J end lost 6 bases, and 20 bases lay between the germline ends. CDR1 and CDR2 from the germline V gene are SGHTA and FQGTGA. This CDR3 is 16 amino acids long. CDR3 in amino acids: CASSLYTTWEVNEQFF. The CDR3 region has the DNA TGTGCCAGCAGCCTATATACCACTTGGGAAGTCAATGAGCAGTTCTTC.

About this clone: A junction boundary mismatches the germline segment, possibly from a read error. J is TRBJ2-1 and V is TRBV7-7, with a tentative D call TRBD2 (5 bases). Germline assignment: CDR1 SSHAT and CDR2 FNYEAQ (reference sequence). The CDR3 length is 13 residues. The CDR3 DNA reads TGTGCTAGCAGCTTGGAGACTGGAGGTGAGCAGTTCTTC. Protein product: CASSLETGGEQFF. The variable domain in full, completed from reference TRBV7-7 and TRBJ2-1, reads GAGVSQSPRYKVTKRGQDVTLRCDPISSHATLYWYQQALGQGPEFLTYFNYEAQPDKSGLPSDRFSAERPEGSISTLTIQRTEQRDSAMYRCASSLETGGEQFFGPGTRLTVL.

The V and J genes are TRBV7-6 and TRBJ1-2; unclear D gene. This CDR3 contains 13 residues. Per germline, CDR1 SGHVS and CDR2 FNYEAQ. Trimming removed 5 bases at V and 2 bases at J, with 9 bases between. The DNA of the CDR3 is TGTGCCAGCAGCGTACTACAGAACTATGGCTACACCTTC. It codes for CASSVLQNYGYTF.

The chain employs TRBV7-3 and TRBJ2-2; 7 nucleotides line up with TRBD1. Germline lookup yields CDR1 SGHTA and CDR2 FQGTGA. The trim removed 2 bases at V and 6 bases at J, leaving 6 bases unmatched. This CDR3 has 15 amino acids. The CDR3 reads CASSLGTAPAGELFF. As DNA, the CDR3 is TGTGCCAGCAGCTTAGGGACAGCCCCTGCCGGGGAGCTGTTTTTT.

V usage is TRBV7-2 and J usage is TRBJ2-3, with 7 bases that match TRBD2. Germline V CDR1 and CDR2: SGHTA, FQGNSA. The CDR3 extends over 14 amino acids. V lost 6 bases to trimming and J lost 1 base; unmatched junction nucleotides: 4. In nucleotides, the CDR3 is TGTGCCAGCAGAGTCGCGGGGGGCACAGATACGCAGTATTTT. Translated, it gives CASRVAGGTDTQYF. Combining the CDR3 with reference TRBV7-2 and TRBJ2-3 gives the whole variable domain GAGVSQSPSNKVTEKGKDVELRCDPISGHTALYWYRQSLGQGLEFLIYFQGNSAPDKSGLPSDRFSAERTGGSVSTLTIQRTQQEDSAVYLCASRVAGGTDTQYFGPGTRLTVL.

The J gene is TRBJ2-2, the V gene TRBV11-3, with a possible D match to TRBD1 (5 bases). The CDR3 covers 13 residues. V was cut by 8 bases and J by 3 bases, with 10 bases left in between. CDR1 is SGHNT, CDR2 YENEEA, per germline. CDR3 bases: TGTGCCAGCGGCAGGGTGGACACCGGGGAGCTGTTTTTT. Residues: CASGRVDTGELFF. Full variable domain (outside the CDR3, taken from reference TRBV11-3 and TRBJ2-2): EAGVVQSPRYKIIEKKQPVAFWCNPISGHNTLYWYLQNLGQGPELLIRYENEEAVDDSQLPKDRFSAERLKGVDSTLKIQPAELGDSAVYLCASGRVDTGELFFGEGSRLTVL.

This rearrangement joins TRBV7-2 to TRBJ2-3; D gene unclear. The CDR3 spans 13 residues. CDR1 is SGHTA, CDR2 FQGNSA, per germline. Trimming shortened V by 5 bases and J by 2 bases, and 8 bases separated the two germline ends. CDR3 bases: TGTGCCAGCAGCCCGCAGATCACAGATACGCAGTATTTT. Amino acids: CASSPQITDTQYF.

The chain is built from TRBV5-4 and TRBJ1-1; TRBD1 matches at 8 bases. Looked up from germline, CDR1 is SGHNT and CDR2 is YYREEE (reference sequence). The V gene end was trimmed by 4 bases and the J gene end by 1 base; junction bases not matched to a gene: 3. The CDR3 sequence is 14 residues long. The CDR3, as DNA: TGTGCCAGCAGCCTCGGGACAGGGAACACTGAAGCTTTCTTT. This codes for CASSLGTGNTEAFF.

The chain couples TRBV9 to TRBJ2-1; D is ambiguous. The germline CDR1 and CDR2 sequences are SGDLS and YYNGEE. Trimming pared 4 bases from V and 5 bases from J, leaving 13 bases between. This CDR3 comprises 14 residues. The CDR3 sequence: CASSFLSRDNEQFF. The CDR3 nucleotides read TGTGCCAGCAGCTTTCTGTCGCGAGACAATGAGCAGTTCTTC.

The V call is TRBV6-1, the J call TRBJ1-1; D might be TRBD1 (6 bases). Germline CDR1 MNHNS, CDR2 SASEGT. The CDR3 consists of 13 residues. CDR3 coding DNA: TGTGTTCAGGGGAGTCCCCCTGGGGCTGAAGCTTTCTTT. Translated: CVQGSPPGAEAFF.

This clone is a singleton in its sample. V usage is TRBV5-8 and J usage is TRBJ2-1; TRBD2 agrees at 11 bases. CDR1 SGHTS and CDR2 YDEGEE come from the germline V gene. This CDR3 contains 18 residues. Trimming cost V 4 bases and J 0 bases; bases outside gene matches: 9. CDR3 amino acids: CASSDLAGGLISYNEQFF. DNA for the CDR3: TGTGCCAGCAGCGATCTAGCGGGGGGCCTTATCTCCTACAATGAGCAGTTCTTC. Variable domain in full (rest from reference TRBV5-8 and TRBJ2-1): EAGVTQSPTHLIKTRGQQATLRCSPISGHTSVYWYQQALGLGLQFLLWYDEGEERNRGNFPPRFSGRQFPNYSSELNVNALELEDSALYLCASSDLAGGLISYNEQFFGPGTRLTVL.

In this sample, this clone turned up a few times. The rearrangement uses TRBV19 and TRBJ1-6; D might be TRBD1 (6 bases). The CDR3 has 14 amino acids. From germline, CDR1 is LNHDA and CDR2 SQIVND (reference sequence). Trimming stripped 3 bases from V and 6 bases from J, with 9 bases between. The CDR3 bases are TGTGCCAGTAGTATCACAGGGACTAATTCACCCCTCCACTTT. This sequence encodes CASSITGTNSPLHF.

This clone was seen only a few times. The gene calls are TRBV9 and TRBJ2-3; 7 bases fit TRBD2. The germline CDR1 and CDR2 sequences are SGDLS and YYNGEE. This CDR3 comprises 16 residues. V was pared by 0 bases and J by 1 base, with 5 bases of the junction left unmatched. CDR3 protein: CASSVGERGRTDTQYF. Here the CDR3 DNA reads TGTGCCAGCAGCGTAGGGGAGCGGGGCCGCACAGATACGCAGTATTTT.

CDR3 DNA: TGTGCCAGCAGTCCTCAGCCCCCGAACACCGGGGAGCTGTTTTTT. Its translation is CASSPQPPNTGELFF. The rearrangement links TRBV6-5 to TRBJ2-2; D is undetermined. V was trimmed by 5 bases and J by 0 bases, leaving 10 bases between them. The germline CDR1 and CDR2 sequences are MNHEY and SVGAGI. The CDR3 consists of 15 residues.

J is TRBJ2-7 and V is TRBV5-1, with 14 bases matching TRBD2. The germline CDR1 and CDR2 sequences are SGHRS and YFSETQ. Losses at the gene ends were 4 bases for V and 6 bases for J; bases not matched to a gene: 3. There are 14 residues in the CDR3. This CDR3 reads CASSLGLAGGEQYF. The CDR3 DNA reads TGCGCCAGCAGCCTCGGACTAGCGGGGGGCGAGCAGTACTTC.

The gene calls are TRBV6-1 and TRBJ1-2; maybe TRBD1 (6 bases). V lost 6 bases and J 4 bases, leaving 18 bases between the germline ends. The germline CDR1 and CDR2 sequences are MNHNS and SASEGT. This CDR3 contains 15 residues. The CDR3 nucleotides read TGTGCCAGCAGCCTTGAAACCGTACAGGGCTATGGCTACACCTTC. This translates into CASSLETVQGYGYTF.

The rearrangement links TRBV2 to TRBJ1-3; D unclear. Trimming pared 4 bases from V and 0 bases from J, leaving 10 bases between. There are 15 residues in the CDR3. Germline-derived CDR1 and CDR2 are SNHLY and FYNNEI. CDR3 DNA: TGTGCCAGCAGTGTGGACGTATCCTCTGGAAACACCATATATTTT. This encodes CASSVDVSSGNTIYF.

The chain carries TRBV11-1 and TRBJ1-5; D ambiguous. This CDR3 comprises 13 residues. CDR1 and CDR2 (germline): SGHAT, FQDESV (reference sequence). The germline V and J ends were trimmed by 6 bases and 7 bases, with 13 bases remaining between them. The CDR3 is CASSRGMEQPQHF. The CDR3 DNA follows: TGTGCCAGCAGTCGCGGGATGGAACAGCCCCAGCATTTT.

The chain uses TRBV27 and TRBJ1-5; D uncertain. CDR1 and CDR2 from the germline V gene are MNHEY and SMNVEV (reference sequence). Trimming stripped 2 bases from V and 0 bases from J, with 8 bases between. This CDR3 comprises 15 residues. The CDR3 loop reads CASSLTVYSNQPQHF. CDR3 DNA: TGTGCCAGCAGTTTAACCGTTTATAGCAATCAGCCCCAGCATTTT.

The V call is TRBV5-1, the J call TRBJ1-3; 7 bases align to TRBD1. The V segment lost 1 base and the J segment 2 bases; nucleotides outside the gene matches: 6. This CDR3 has 16 residues. Germline lookup yields CDR1 SGHRS and CDR2 YFSETQ. The CDR3 DNA reads TGCGCCAGCAGCTTGTTCGGACAGGCCCCTGGAAACACCATATATTTT. Protein: CASSLFGQAPGNTIYF.